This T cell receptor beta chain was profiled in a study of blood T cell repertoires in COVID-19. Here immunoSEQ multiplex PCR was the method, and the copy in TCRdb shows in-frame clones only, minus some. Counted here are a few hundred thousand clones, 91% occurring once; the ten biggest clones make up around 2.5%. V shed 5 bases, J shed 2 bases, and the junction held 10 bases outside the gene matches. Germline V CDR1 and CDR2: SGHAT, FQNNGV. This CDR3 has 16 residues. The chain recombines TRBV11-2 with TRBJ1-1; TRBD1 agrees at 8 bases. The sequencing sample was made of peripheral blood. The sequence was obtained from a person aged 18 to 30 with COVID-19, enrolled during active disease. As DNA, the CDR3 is TGTGCCAGCAGCCACAGGCCAGGGGGCGGAAACACTGAAGCTTTCTTT. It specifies CASSHRPGGGNTEAFF.